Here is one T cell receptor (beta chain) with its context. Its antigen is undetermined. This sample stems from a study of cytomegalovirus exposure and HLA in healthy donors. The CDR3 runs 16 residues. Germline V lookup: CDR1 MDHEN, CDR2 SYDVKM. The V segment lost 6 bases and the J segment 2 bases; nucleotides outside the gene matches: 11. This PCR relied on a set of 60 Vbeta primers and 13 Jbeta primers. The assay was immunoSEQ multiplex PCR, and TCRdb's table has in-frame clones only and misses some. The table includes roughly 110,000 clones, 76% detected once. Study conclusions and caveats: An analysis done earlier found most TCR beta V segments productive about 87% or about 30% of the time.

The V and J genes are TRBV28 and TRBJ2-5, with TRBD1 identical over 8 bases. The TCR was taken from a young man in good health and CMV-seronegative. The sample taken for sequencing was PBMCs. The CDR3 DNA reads TGTGCCAGCAGACGAGGACAGGGAACGGGGCAAGAGACCCAGTACTTC. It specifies CASRRGQGTGQETQYF.